The 24 T cell receptor beta chains listed next were all sequenced from one sample in a study of T cell changes during pregnancy in multiple sclerosis. The data were produced by immunoSEQ multiplex PCR, yet TCRdb's version contains in-frame clones alone and is incomplete. This table has about 75,000 clones, about 93% appearing once. Here the sequenced sample was CD4+ T cells from peripheral blood mononuclear cells, taken before pregnancy. The receptor source for this set is a female donor with multiple sclerosis, enrolled in a pregnancy study.

The chain couples TRBV11-2 to TRBJ2-7, with D possibly matching TRBD2 (5 bases). V was trimmed by 1 base and J by 4 bases, leaving 14 bases between them. The length of the CDR3 is 15 residues. CDR1 and CDR2 from the germline V gene are SGHAT and FQNNGV. The CDR3 DNA reads as TGTGCCAGCAGCTTAGGACGCTCTCGGGATTACGAGCAGTACTTC. It is translated as CASSLGRSRDYEQYF.

CDR3 nucleotides: TGTGCCAGCAGCTTAAGCCCCACAGCCATCTCCTACAATGAGCAGTTCTTC. It translates to CASSLSPTAISYNEQFF. The rearrangement uses TRBV7-9 and TRBJ2-1; D is ambiguous. The CDR3 loop spans 17 amino acids. CDR1 and CDR2 from the germline V gene are SEHNR and FQNEAQ (reference sequence). V was shortened by 2 bases and J by 0 bases, with 14 bases between the two germline ends.

The V call is TRBV10-2, the J call TRBJ2-7; 9 nucleotides align to TRBD2. The V gene end was trimmed by 6 bases and the J gene end by 4 bases; junction bases not matched to a gene: 10. The CDR3 runs to 15 residues. Germline V gene data show CDR1 as WSHSY and CDR2 as SAAADI. The CDR3 DNA reads as TGCGCCAGCAGGACGTTAGCGGGAGCGGGTTACGAGCAGTACTTC. As protein: CASRTLAGAGYEQYF.

The chain couples TRBV4-2 to TRBJ2-3, with D maybe TRBD2 (6 bases). V dropped 4 bases and J dropped 1 base, with 15 bases sitting between them. This CDR3 region has 16 residues. Germline V gene data show CDR1 as LGHNA and CDR2 as YNFKEQ. As DNA, the CDR3 is TGTGCCAGCAGCCGCAAGACTAGTCCCGGCACAGATACGCAGTATTTT. Translation gives CASSRKTSPGTDTQYF.

V usage is TRBV9 and J usage is TRBJ2-2; TRBD1 aligns across 8 bases. With 3 bases clipped from V and 6 bases from J, the junction kept 1 base outside the gene matches. The CDR3 contains 13 residues. Germline loops: CDR1 SGDLS, CDR2 YYNGEE. CDR3 amino acids: CASSEQGAGELFF. CDR3 nucleotides: TGTGCCAGCAGCGAACAGGGGGCCGGGGAGCTGTTTTTT.

The sample holds one count of this clone. V usage is TRBV7-9 and J usage is TRBJ2-5; TRBD1 matches 9 bases. Germline V gene data show CDR1 as SEHNR and CDR2 as FQNEAQ (reference sequence). With 5 bases clipped from V and 5 bases from J, the junction kept 6 bases outside the gene matches. CDR3 length: 14 amino acids. The CDR3 nucleotides are TGTGCCAGCAGCACCTACAGGGGGCGGGAGACCCAGTACTTC. It is translated as CASSTYRGRETQYF.

The gene calls are TRBV21-1 and TRBJ1-6. TRBV21-1 is a pseudogene segment. The CDR3 loop spans 16 amino acids. The CDR3 nucleotides read TGTGCCAGCAGCAAAGGAGCGAGCTCCTATAATTCACCCCTCCACTTT. Translating it yields CASSKGASSYNSPLHF.

This chain links TRBV6-5 with TRBJ1-5; 8 bases are a match to TRBD1. The germline V gene encodes CDR1 MNHEY and CDR2 SVGAGI. The CDR3 consists of 14 residues. J was trimmed by 5 bases and V by 5 bases; bases with no gene match: 5. CDR3 residues: CASSQDRAYQPQHF. CDR3 DNA sequence: TGTGCCAGCAGTCAGGACAGGGCATATCAGCCCCAGCATTTT.

V gene TRBV7-9 combines with J gene TRBJ2-7; 7 nucleotides agree with TRBD2. There are 16 residues in the CDR3. Germline V CDR1 and CDR2: SEHNR, FQNEAQ (reference sequence). V shed 5 bases and J 2 bases; nucleotides not matched to a gene: 12. The CDR3 DNA reads as TGTGCCAGCAGCGAAGGAGCGGGACTTTTGACCTACGAGCAGTACTTC. Its translation is CASSEGAGLLTYEQYF.

The J gene is TRBJ1-5, the V gene TRBV6-1, with D possibly matching TRBD1 (5 bases). Trimming stripped 3 bases from V and 4 bases from J, with 16 bases between. This CDR3 comprises 16 residues. Looked up from germline, CDR1 is MNHNS and CDR2 is SASEGT. CDR3 sequence: CASSDPWGGSNQPQHF. CDR3 DNA: TGTGCCAGCAGTGATCCTTGGGGGGGTAGTAATCAGCCCCAGCATTTT.

The gene calls are TRBV6-6 and TRBJ1-5; 7 nucleotides line up with TRBD1. V was clipped by 2 bases and J by 4 bases; unmatched bases: 5. The germline V gene encodes CDR1 MNHNY and CDR2 SVGAGI (reference sequence). CDR3 size: 15 residues. Here the CDR3 reads CASSYPGQPNQPQHF. The DNA for the CDR3 is TGTGCCAGCAGTTACCCGGGACAGCCAAATCAGCCCCAGCATTTT.

The chain combines TRBV5-4 with TRBJ2-7; D might be TRBD1 (6 bases). CDR3 length: 14 residues. The germline V and J ends were trimmed by 0 bases and 10 bases, with 17 bases remaining between them. Germline-derived CDR1 and CDR2 are SGHNT and YYREEE (reference sequence). CDR3 loop: CASSLEGVGNIQYF. In nucleotides, the CDR3 is TGTGCCAGCAGCTTGGAGGGGGTAGGGAACATACAGTACTTC. The whole variable domain, remainder taken from reference TRBV5-4 and TRBJ2-7, is ETGVTQSPTHLIKTRGQQVTLRCSSQSGHNTVSWYQQALGQGPQFIFQYYREEENGRGNFPPRFSGLQFPNYSSELNVNALELDDSALYLCASSLEGVGNIQYFGPGTRLTVT.

The CDR3 spells CAEAWDRVIFGNTIYF. CDR3 bases: TGTGCCGAGGCATGGGACAGGGTCATTTTCGGAAACACCATATATTTT. This sequence joins TRBV19 and TRBJ1-3; 9 positions agree with TRBD1. Germline V gene sequence: CDR1 LNHDA, CDR2 SQIVND (reference sequence). The CDR3 has 16 residues. The ends lost 11 bases at V and 4 bases at J; junction bases unmatched: 15.

The gene calls are TRBV5-6 and TRBJ1-4, with D possibly being TRBD1 (5 bases). Germline V lookup: CDR1 SGHDT, CDR2 YYEEEE. The ends were cut back, 1 base at V and 8 bases at J, with 15 bases in the middle. The CDR3 is 15 amino acids. The CDR3 protein is CASSLFQGAGEKLFF. The CDR3 DNA is TGTGCCAGCAGCTTGTTTCAGGGCGCGGGGGAAAAACTGTTTTTT.

J is TRBJ2-7 and V is TRBV4-1, with TRBD1 identical over 7 bases. The J segment lost 1 base and the V segment lost 3 bases, leaving 3 bases of the junction unmatched. Per the germline V gene, CDR1 is MGHRA and CDR2 is YSYEKL. The CDR3 is 14 amino acids. CDR3 region: CASSQPGQSYEQYF. Written as DNA, the CDR3 is TGCGCCAGCAGCCAGCCGGGACAGTCCTACGAGCAGTACTTC.

The gene calls are TRBV4-1 and TRBJ1-6; D is unresolved. Trimming pared 1 base from V and 9 bases from J, leaving 4 bases between. Germline lookup yields CDR1 MGHRA and CDR2 YSYEKL. The CDR3 spans 12 residues. The CDR3 coding sequence is TGCGCCAGCAGCCAAGGAGCTTCACCCCTCCACTTT. Translating gives CASSQGASPLHF.

This clone was counted once. This chain links TRBV7-4 with TRBJ1-2; 9 bases line up with TRBD1. V shed 4 bases, J shed 5 bases, and the junction held 11 bases outside the gene matches. The CDR3 runs to 16 residues. The germline gives CDR1 SGHVT, CDR2 SQSDAQ. CDR3 nucleotides: TGTGCCAGCAGCTGGACCGGGACAGGGTGGTGGTATGGCTACACCTTC. It specifies CASSWTGTGWWYGYTF.

Only one count was recorded for this clone. Here the CDR3 reads CASSLFPGLAGANDNEQFF. The CDR3 DNA sequence: TGTGCCAGCAGTTTATTTCCGGGACTAGCGGGGGCCAACGACAATGAGCAGTTCTTC. The gene calls are TRBV27 and TRBJ2-1, with TRBD2 matching 14 bases. Germline assignment: CDR1 MNHEY and CDR2 SMNVEV (reference sequence). The CDR3 loop spans 19 amino acids. V lost 1 base and J lost 5; bases outside the gene matches: 10.

This chain connects TRBV5-1 to TRBJ2-1, with D maybe TRBD1 (6 bases). This CDR3 is built from 14 residues. Germline CDR1 reads SGHRS; CDR2 reads YFSETQ. V was shortened by 3 bases and J by 15 bases, with 22 bases between the two germline ends. CDR3 protein: CASSSFGKDPRGFF. Written as DNA, the CDR3 is TGCGCCAGCAGCTCCTTCGGGAAGGACCCCAGGGGGTTCTTC.

This chain links TRBV4-3 with TRBJ1-1, with a possible D match to TRBD1 (6 bases). Germline V gives CDR1 LGHNA, CDR2 YSLEER. V dropped 1 base and J dropped 0 bases, with 15 bases sitting between them. This CDR3 has 17 amino acids. The CDR3 reads CASSQAWGTGLNTEAFF. Written as DNA, the CDR3 is TGCGCCAGCAGCCAAGCTTGGGGAACAGGGCTGAACACTGAAGCTTTCTTT.

This clone was seen only once. V is TRBV5-5 and J is TRBJ1-6, with 7 bases matching TRBD1. CDR1 SGHKS and CDR2 YYEKEE come from the germline V gene (reference sequence). The CDR3 runs to 15 residues. The ends lost 4 bases at V and 7 bases at J; junction bases unmatched: 8. The CDR3 spells CASSLQTGTNSPLHF. Written as DNA, the CDR3 is TGTGCCAGCAGCCTACAGACAGGGACCAATTCACCCCTCCACTTT. Variable domain in full (rest from reference TRBV5-5 and TRBJ1-6): DAGVTQSPTHLIKTRGQQVTLRCSPISGHKSVSWYQQVLGQGPQFIFQYYEKEERGRGNFPDRFSARQFPNYSSELNVNALLLGDSALYLCASSLQTGTNSPLHFGNGTRLTVT.

The chain couples TRBV28 to TRBJ1-5; D may be TRBD1 (5 bases). Germline loops: CDR1 MDHEN, CDR2 SYDVKM. V lost 8 bases, J lost 3 bases, and 17 bases lay in between. The CDR3 spans 15 residues. CDR3 sequence: CASQGREKFNQPQHF. The CDR3 coding sequence is TGTGCCAGCCAGGGTAGGGAAAAATTCAATCAGCCCCAGCATTTT.

The V call is TRBV5-1, the J call TRBJ2-7, with 11 bases that match TRBD1. The CDR3 spans 16 residues. In germline, CDR1 is SGHRS, CDR2 YFSETQ. V was pared by 4 bases and J by 4 bases, with 10 bases of the junction left unmatched. CDR3 in amino acids: CASSLLGQGVTYEQYF. The CDR3 nucleotides are TGCGCCAGCAGCCTCCTGGGACAGGGGGTCACGTACGAGCAGTACTTC.

The V gene is TRBV6-6, the J gene TRBJ1-6; maybe TRBD1 (6 bases). The CDR3 is 14 residues long. From germline, CDR1 is MNHNY and CDR2 SVGAGI (reference sequence). V was shortened by 6 bases and J by 7 bases, with 13 bases between the two germline ends. The CDR3 spells CASRSTGLNSPLHF. The CDR3 region has the DNA TGTGCCAGCAGATCGACAGGTCTGAATTCACCCCTCCACTTT.